The clone carrying this TCR beta chain was seen a handful of times. The antigen remains unidentified. These data originate in a study of identical twins. Study observations and caveats: In beta out-of-frame sequences, the excess sharing between twins was weaker. In cord blood, abundant beta clonotypes had fewer insertions; memory showed no trend.

TCRdb called the 5' RACE reads again in MiXCR, with one record for every CDR3 protein. The table records roughly 770,000 distinct CDR3 sequences, about 20% of them present only once. The CDR3 consists of 16 residues. V lost 5 bases, J lost 6 bases, and 13 bases stayed unmatched. Germline CDR1 is SGHVS and CDR2 is FQNEAQ. Another study also made use of these data, one on T cells expressing NK-cell markers. That investigation notes: Of eight sequenced donors, seven were HCMV-seropositive and one HCMV-seronegative. Several experiments added an anti-gamma-delta TCR antibody to sort only alpha-beta TCR T cells.

The chain is built from TRBV7-8 and TRBJ1-2; 9 bases agree with TRBD1. Material: PBMCs. The TCR sequence derives from a woman under 30 in good health. Here the CDR3 DNA reads TGTGCCAGCAGCCCATACAACAGGGGGCGTCCAGATGGCTACACCTTC. It yields the protein CASSPYNRGRPDGYTF. The whole variable domain, filled in from reference TRBV7-8 and TRBJ1-2, reads GAGVSQSPRYKVAKRGQDVALRCDPISGHVSLFWYQQALGQGPEFLTYFQNEAQLDKSGLPSDRFFAERPEGSVSTLKIQRTQQEDSAVYLCASSPYNRGRPDGYTFGSGTRLTVV.